This T cell receptor beta chain came from a study of blood T cell repertoires in COVID-19. About the study: The samples span acute and convalescent COVID-19 from the United States, Italy and Spain. The cDNA or gDNA used as material had been derived from T cells, B-cell-depleted T cells, or PBMCs.

Under the authors' procedure: Reference gene primers were amplified, and this amplification served to estimate nucleated cell counts. Repertoires were generated with immunoSEQ multiplex PCR, while TCRdb's copy carries only in-frame clones and drops some. That table is the source of V, J and clone size, and D and trimming were worked out from the DNA. The data show some 130,000 clones, 85% to 90% seen once. This CDR3 region has 11 residues. The V and J ends lost 7 bases and 3 bases respectively, with 9 bases between them. From germline, CDR1 is DFQATT and CDR2 SNEGSKA (reference sequence). The source is a human donor in a cohort sampled during active COVID-19. Source material: peripheral blood. The chain is built from TRBV20-1 and TRBJ1-1; the D gene is possibly TRBD1 (5 bases). CDR3 coding DNA: TGCAGTGGACAGTATGACACTGAAGCTTTCTTT. Amino acid sequence: CSGQYDTEAFF.